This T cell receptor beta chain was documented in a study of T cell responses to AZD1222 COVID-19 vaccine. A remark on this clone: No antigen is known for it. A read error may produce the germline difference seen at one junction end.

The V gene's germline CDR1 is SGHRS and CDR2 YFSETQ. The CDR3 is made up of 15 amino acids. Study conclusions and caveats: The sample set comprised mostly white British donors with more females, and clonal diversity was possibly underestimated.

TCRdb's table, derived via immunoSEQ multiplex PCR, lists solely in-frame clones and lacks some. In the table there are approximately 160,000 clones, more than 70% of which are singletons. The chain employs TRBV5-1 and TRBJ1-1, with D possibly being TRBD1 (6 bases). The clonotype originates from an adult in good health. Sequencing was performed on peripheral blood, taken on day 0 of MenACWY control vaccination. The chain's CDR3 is CARSWGAGRGTEAFF. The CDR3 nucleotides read TGCGCCCGCAGCTGGGGGGCGGGAAGGGGAACTGAAGCTTTCTTT.